This TCR beta chain comes out of a study of T cell changes during pregnancy in multiple sclerosis. The CDR3 sequence is 14 residues long. Trimming at V came to 4 bases and at J to 4 bases, leaving 4 bases not matched to a gene. Germline CDR1 reads SGHDT; CDR2 reads YYEEEE. Generated by immunoSEQ multiplex PCR, the TCRdb table keeps only in-frame clones and is missing some. The sample lists 70,000 to 95,000 clones; 94% were seen once. The chain has TRBV5-6 and TRBJ2-3, with TRBD1 matching over 9 bases. Sequenced material: peripheral blood, taken in the third trimester of pregnancy. This sequence originates from a female donor with multiple sclerosis, enrolled in a pregnancy study. CDR3 in DNA: TGTGCCAGCAGCGGGACAGGGTGGGCAGATACGCAGTATTTT. This gives the protein CASSGTGWADTQYF. Full variable domain (missing parts from reference TRBV5-6 and TRBJ2-3): DAGVTQSPTHLIKTRGQQVTLRCSPKSGHDTVSWYQQALGQGPQFIFQYYEEEERQRGNFPDRFSGHQFPNYSSELNVNALLLGDSALYLCASSGTGWADTQYFGPGTRLTVL.